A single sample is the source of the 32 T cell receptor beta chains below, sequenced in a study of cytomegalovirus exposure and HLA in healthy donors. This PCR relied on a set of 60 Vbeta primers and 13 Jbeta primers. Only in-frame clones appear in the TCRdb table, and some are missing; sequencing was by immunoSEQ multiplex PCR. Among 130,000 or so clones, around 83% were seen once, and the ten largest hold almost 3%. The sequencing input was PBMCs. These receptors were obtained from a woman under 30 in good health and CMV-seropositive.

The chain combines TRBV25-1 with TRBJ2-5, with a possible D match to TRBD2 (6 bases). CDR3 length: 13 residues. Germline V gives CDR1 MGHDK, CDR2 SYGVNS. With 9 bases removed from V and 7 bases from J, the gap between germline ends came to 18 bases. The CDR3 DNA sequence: TGTGCCAGTAGCCTGTTGGTCGGGGGGACCCAGTACTTC. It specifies CASSLLVGGTQYF.

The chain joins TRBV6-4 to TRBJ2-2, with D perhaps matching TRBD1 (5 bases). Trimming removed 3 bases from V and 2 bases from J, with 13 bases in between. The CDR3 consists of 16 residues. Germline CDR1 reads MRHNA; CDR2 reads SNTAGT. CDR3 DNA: TGTGCCAGCAGTGAAGGTAGCCAGGGAAACACCGGGGAGCTGTTTTTT. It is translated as CASSEGSQGNTGELFF.

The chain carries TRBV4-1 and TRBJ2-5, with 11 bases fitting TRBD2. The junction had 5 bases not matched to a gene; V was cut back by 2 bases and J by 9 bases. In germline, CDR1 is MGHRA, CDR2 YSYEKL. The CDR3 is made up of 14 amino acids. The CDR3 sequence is CASSQLAGGWPQYF. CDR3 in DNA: TGCGCCAGCAGCCAACTAGCGGGGGGTTGGCCCCAGTACTTC.

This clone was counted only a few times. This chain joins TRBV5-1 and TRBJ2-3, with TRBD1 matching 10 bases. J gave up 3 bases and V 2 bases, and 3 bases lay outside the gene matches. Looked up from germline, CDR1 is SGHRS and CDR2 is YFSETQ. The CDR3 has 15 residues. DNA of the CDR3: TGCGCCAGCAGCTTACGGGACAGGGGAACAGATACGCAGTATTTT. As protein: CASSLRDRGTDTQYF.

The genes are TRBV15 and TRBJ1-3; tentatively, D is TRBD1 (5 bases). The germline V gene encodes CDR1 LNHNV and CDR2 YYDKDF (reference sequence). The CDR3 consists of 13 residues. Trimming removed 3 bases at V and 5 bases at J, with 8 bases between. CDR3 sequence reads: CATSSDSRNTIYF. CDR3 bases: TGTGCCACCAGCAGCGACAGCAGAAACACCATATATTTT.

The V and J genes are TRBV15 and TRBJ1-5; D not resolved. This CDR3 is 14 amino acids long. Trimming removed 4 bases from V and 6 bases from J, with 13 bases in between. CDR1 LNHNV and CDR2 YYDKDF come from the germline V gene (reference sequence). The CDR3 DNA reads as TGTGCCACCAGCAACGTGACAAGGTTTCAGCCCCAGCATTTT. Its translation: CATSNVTRFQPQHF.

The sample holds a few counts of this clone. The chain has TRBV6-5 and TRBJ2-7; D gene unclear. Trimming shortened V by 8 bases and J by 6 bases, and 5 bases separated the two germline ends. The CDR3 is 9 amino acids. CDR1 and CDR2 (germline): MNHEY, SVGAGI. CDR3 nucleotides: TGTGCCAGCGGCTCCGAGCAGTACTTC. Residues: CASGSEQYF.

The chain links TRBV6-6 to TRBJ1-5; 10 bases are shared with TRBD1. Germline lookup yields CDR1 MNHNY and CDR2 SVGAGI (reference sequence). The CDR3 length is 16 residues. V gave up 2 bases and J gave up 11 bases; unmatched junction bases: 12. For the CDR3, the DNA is TGTGCCAGCAGTTACAACCGGGACAGGGGAGGTGGGACCCAGCATTTT. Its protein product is CASSYNRDRGGGTQHF.

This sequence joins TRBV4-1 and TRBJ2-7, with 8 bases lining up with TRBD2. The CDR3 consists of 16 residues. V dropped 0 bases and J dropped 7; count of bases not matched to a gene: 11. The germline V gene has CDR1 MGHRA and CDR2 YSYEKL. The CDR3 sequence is CASSQDLGVAGREQYF. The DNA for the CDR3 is TGCGCCAGCAGCCAAGATTTAGGGGTAGCGGGGCGGGAGCAGTACTTC.

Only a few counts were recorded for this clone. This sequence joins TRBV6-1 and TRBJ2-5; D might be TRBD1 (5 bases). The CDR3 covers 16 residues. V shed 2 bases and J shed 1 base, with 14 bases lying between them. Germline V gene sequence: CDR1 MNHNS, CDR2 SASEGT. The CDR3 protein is CASSEFASRAQETQYF. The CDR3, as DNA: TGTGCCAGCAGTGAATTTGCGAGCAGGGCCCAAGAGACCCAGTACTTC.

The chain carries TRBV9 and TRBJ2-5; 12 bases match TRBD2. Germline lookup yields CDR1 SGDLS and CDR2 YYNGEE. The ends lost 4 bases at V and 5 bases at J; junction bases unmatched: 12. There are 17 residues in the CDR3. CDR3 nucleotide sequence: TGTGCCAGCAGCCCCTCCCCTAGCGGGGGGGCCGTCGAGACCCAGTACTTC. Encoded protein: CASSPSPSGGAVETQYF.

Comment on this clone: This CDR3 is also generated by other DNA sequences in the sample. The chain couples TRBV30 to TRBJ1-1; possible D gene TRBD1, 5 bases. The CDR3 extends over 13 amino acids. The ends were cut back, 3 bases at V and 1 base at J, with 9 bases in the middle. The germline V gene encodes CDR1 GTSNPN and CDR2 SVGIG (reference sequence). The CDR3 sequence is CAWSRQGNTEAFF. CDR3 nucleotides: TGTGCCTGGAGCCGGCAGGGGAACACTGAAGCTTTCTTT.

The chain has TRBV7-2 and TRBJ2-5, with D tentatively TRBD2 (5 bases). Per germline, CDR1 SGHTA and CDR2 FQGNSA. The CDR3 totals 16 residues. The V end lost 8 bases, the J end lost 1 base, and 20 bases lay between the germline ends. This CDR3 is CASGFRGAEVQETQYF. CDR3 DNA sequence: TGTGCCAGCGGATTCAGAGGAGCGGAGGTCCAAGAGACCCAGTACTTC.

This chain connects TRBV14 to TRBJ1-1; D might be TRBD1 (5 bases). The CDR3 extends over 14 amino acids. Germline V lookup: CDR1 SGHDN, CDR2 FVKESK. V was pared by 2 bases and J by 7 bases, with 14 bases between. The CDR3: CASSQIGAGDEAFF. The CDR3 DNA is TGTGCCAGCAGCCAAATAGGGGCCGGCGATGAAGCTTTCTTT.

CDR3 in amino acids: CASSPLAFSGLSSYEQYF. The CDR3 coding sequence is TGCGCCAGCAGCCCCCTAGCATTTTCGGGACTAAGCTCCTACGAGCAGTACTTC. This rearrangement joins TRBV4-1 to TRBJ2-5, with 7 bases fitting TRBD2. The J call is uncertain, as TRBJ2-7 better fits the DNA end. CDR1 is MGHRA, CDR2 YSYEKL, per germline. The CDR3 length is 18 residues.

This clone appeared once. The CDR3 nucleotides read TGTGCCAGCAGCCTGACTAGCGGGGGAGATAATGAGCAGTTCTTC. Protein: CASSLTSGGDNEQFF. The rearrangement uses TRBV11-2 and TRBJ2-1; 12 nucleotides match TRBD2. In germline, CDR1 is SGHAT, CDR2 FQNNGV. Unmatched junction bases numbered 6, after V lost 5 bases and J lost 7 bases. This CDR3 comprises 15 residues.

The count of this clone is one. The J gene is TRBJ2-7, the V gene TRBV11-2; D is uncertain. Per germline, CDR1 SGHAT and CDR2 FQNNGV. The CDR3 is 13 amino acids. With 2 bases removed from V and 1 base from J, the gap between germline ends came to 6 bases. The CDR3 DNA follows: TGTGCCAGCAGCTTACAGAATTCCTACGAGCAGTACTTC. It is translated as CASSLQNSYEQYF.

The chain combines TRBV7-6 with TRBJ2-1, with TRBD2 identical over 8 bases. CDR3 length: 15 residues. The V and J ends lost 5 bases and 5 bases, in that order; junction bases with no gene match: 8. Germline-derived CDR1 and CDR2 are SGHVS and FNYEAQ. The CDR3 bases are TGTGCCAGCAGCCCCCCGGGACTAGGGGACAATGAGCAGTTCTTC. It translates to CASSPPGLGDNEQFF.

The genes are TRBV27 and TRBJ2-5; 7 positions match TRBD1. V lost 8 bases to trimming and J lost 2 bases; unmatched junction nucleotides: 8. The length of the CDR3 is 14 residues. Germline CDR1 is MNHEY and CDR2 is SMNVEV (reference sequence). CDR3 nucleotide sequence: TGTGCCAGCCAACCGTACAGGGGTCAAGAGACCCAGTACTTC. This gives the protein CASQPYRGQETQYF.

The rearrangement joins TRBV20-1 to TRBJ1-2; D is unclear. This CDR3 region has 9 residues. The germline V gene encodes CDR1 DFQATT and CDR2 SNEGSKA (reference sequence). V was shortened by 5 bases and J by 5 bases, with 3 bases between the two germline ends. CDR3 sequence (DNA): TGCAGTGCTGAGTATGGCTACACCTTC. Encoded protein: CSAEYGYTF.

The CDR3 loop is CASGGQGTDTQYF. Here the CDR3 DNA reads TGTGCCAGCGGAGGGCAGGGCACAGATACGCAGTATTTT. This sequence joins TRBV28 and TRBJ2-3, with a weak D call TRBD2 (6 bases). This CDR3 is built from 13 residues. CDR1 and CDR2 from the germline V gene are MDHEN and SYDVKM. The V gene lost 8 bases and the J gene lost 1 base, with 10 bases spanning the gap.

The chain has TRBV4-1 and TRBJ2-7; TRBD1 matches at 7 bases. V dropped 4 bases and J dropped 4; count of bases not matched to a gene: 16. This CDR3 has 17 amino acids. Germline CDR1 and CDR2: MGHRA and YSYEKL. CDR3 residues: CASSLAALTGPGYEQYF. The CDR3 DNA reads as TGCGCCAGCAGCCTCGCAGCGTTGACAGGGCCGGGGTACGAGCAGTACTTC.

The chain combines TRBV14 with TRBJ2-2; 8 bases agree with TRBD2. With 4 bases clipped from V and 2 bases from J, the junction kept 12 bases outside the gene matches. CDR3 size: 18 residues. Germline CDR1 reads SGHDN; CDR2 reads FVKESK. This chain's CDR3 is CASSRGGGTVVNTGELFF. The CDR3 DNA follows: TGTGCCAGCAGCCGAGGCGGGGGGACGGTGGTTAACACCGGGGAGCTGTTTTTT. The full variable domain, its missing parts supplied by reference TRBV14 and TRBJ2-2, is EAGVTQFPSHSVIEKGQTVTLRCDPISGHDNLYWYRRVMGKEIKFLLHFVKESKQDESGMPNNRFLAERTGGTYSTLKVQPAELEDSGVYFCASSRGGGTVVNTGELFFGEGSRLTVL.

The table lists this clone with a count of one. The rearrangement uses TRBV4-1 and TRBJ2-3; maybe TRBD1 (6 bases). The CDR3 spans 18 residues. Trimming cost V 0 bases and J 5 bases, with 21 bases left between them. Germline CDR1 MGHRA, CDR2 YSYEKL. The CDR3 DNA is TGCGCCAGCAGCCAAGATCGGGTAGGTTGGGGGCGAGGAGATACGCAGTATTTT. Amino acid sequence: CASSQDRVGWGRGDTQYF.

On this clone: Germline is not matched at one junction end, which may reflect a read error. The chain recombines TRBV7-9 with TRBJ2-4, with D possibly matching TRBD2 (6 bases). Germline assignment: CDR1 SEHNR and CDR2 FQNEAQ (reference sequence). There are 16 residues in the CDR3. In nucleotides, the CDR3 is TGTTCCAGCAGCTCCCGGTCGGGGACTCACAAAAACATTCAGTACTTC. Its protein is CSSSSRSGTHKNIQYF.

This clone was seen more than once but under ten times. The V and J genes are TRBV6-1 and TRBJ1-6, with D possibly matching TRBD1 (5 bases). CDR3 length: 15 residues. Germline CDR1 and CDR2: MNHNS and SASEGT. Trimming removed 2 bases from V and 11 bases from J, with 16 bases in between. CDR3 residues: CASSEIGQGRAPLHF. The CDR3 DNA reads TGTGCCAGCAGTGAAATCGGGCAGGGTCGAGCACCCCTCCACTTT.

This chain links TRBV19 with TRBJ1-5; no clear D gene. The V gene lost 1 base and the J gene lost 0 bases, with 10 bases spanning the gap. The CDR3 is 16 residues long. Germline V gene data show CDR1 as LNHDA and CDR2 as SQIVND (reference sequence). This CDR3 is CASSIALRYSNQPQHF. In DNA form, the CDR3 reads TGTGCCAGTAGTATAGCCCTGAGGTATAGCAATCAGCCCCAGCATTTT.

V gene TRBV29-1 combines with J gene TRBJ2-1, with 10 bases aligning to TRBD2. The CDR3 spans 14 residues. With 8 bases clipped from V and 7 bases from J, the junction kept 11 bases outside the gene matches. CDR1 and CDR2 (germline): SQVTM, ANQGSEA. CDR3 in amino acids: CSSNLAGVQNEQFF. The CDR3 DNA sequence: TGCAGCTCCAACCTAGCGGGGGTCCAAAATGAGCAGTTCTTC.

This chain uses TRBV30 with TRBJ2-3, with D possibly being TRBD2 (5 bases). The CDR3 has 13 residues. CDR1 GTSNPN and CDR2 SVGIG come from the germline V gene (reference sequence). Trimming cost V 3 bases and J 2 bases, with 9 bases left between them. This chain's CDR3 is CAWSSGFTDTQYF. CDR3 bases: TGTGCCTGGAGCTCGGGGTTCACAGATACGCAGTATTTT.

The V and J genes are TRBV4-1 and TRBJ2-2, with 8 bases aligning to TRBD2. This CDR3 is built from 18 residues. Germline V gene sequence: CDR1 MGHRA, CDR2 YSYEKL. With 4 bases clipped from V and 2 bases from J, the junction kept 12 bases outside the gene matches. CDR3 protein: CASSRSTGSGINTGELFF. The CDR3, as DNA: TGCGCCAGCAGCCGATCGACGGGTAGCGGGATTAACACCGGGGAGCTGTTTTTT.

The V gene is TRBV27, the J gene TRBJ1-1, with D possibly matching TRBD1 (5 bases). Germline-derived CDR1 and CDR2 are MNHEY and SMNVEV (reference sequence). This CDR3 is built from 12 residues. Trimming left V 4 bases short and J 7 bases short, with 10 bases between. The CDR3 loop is CASSSGRGEAFF. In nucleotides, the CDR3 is TGTGCCAGCAGTTCAGGGCGTGGTGAAGCTTTCTTT.

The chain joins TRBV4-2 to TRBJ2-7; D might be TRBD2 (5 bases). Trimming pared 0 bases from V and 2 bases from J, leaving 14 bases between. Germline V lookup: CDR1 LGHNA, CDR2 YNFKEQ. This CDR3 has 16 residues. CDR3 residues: CASSQDEGTEAYEQYF. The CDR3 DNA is TGTGCCAGCAGCCAAGACGAGGGAACAGAGGCCTACGAGCAGTACTTC.